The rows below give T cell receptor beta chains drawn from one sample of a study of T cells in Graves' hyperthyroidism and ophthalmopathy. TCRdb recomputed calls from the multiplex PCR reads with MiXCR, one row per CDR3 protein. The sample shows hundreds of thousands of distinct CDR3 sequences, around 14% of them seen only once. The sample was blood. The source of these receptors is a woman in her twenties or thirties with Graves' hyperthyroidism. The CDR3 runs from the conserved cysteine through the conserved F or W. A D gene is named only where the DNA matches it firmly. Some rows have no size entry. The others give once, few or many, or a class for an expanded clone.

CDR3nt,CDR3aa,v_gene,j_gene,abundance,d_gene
TGCGCCAGCAGCTTAACGACAGGTGGCTACGAGCAGTACTTC,CASSLTTGGYEQYF,TRBV5-1,TRBJ2-7,many,-
TGTGCCAGCAGTGAATGGGACCCCCTCGCGCTGCAGTACTTC,CASSEWDPLALQYF,TRBV2,TRBJ2-7,many,-
TGTGCCATCAGGCCTGGACAGCAACTAAGACCGGATACGCAGTATTTT,CAIRPGQQLRPDTQYF,TRBV10-3,TRBJ2-3,many,-
TGTGTCAGCACCCCACCGCTGGCGACCCGTTCCGGAAACACCGGGGAGCTGTTTTTT,CVSTPPLATRSGNTGELFF,TRBV7-9,TRBJ2-2,-,-
TGTGCCAGCAGTGAAGTTCAGGGGCGGACAGATACGCAGTATTTT,CASSEVQGRTDTQYF,TRBV6-1,TRBJ2-3,few,-
TGTGCCAGCAGTTGGACGTACGTTGGCTACACCTTC,CASSWTYVGYTF,TRBV6-1,TRBJ1-2,many,-
TGCGCCAGCAGGTCTAGCGGGAAAATAAAAGAGACCCAGTACTTC,CASRSSGKIKETQYF,TRBV5-1,TRBJ2-5,-,TRBD2
TGCGCCAGCAGCCCAGGGACTGAGGAAAAACTGGTTTTT,CASSPGTEEKLVF,TRBV5-1,TRBJ1-4,-,-
TGTGCCAGCAGTCGTACAGGGTCTTTTGGCACAGATACGCAGTATTTT,CASSRTGSFGTDTQYF,TRBV27,TRBJ2-3,-,-
TGTGCCAGCAGCCACCATACTAGCGGGGTGGCTAATGAGCAGTTCTTC,CASSHHTSGVANEQFF,TRBV6-2/TRBV6-3,TRBJ2-1,-,TRBD2
TGTGCCAGCTCCCGGGGATCAACTAATGAAAAACTGTTTTTT,CASSRGSTNEKLFF,TRBV6-1,TRBJ1-4,many,-
TGTGCCAGCAGTTTTCACTCGAGCACCGGGGAGCTGTTTTTT,CASSFHSSTGELFF,TRBV12-3/TRBV12-4,TRBJ2-2,many,-
TGCAGTGCTAGAGAGCCCCGGGGGGGGACAGGCAATTCACCCCTCCACTTT,CSAREPRGGTGNSPLHF,TRBV20-1,TRBJ1-6,-,TRBD1
TGTGCCAGCAGCCCCGGACAGGGACCACCCCTCCACTTT,CASSPGQGPPLHF,TRBV7-2,TRBJ1-6,many,TRBD1